Presented here are 31 T cell receptor beta chains from one specimen sequenced in a study of CD8+CD57+ T cells in acquired aplastic anemia. Profiling that covered TCR beta VDJ and CDR3 relied on genomic DNA as its template. TCRdb itself ran the reads through MiXCR, one entry per CDR3 protein. The table has some 92,000 distinct CDR3 sequences, less than 75% seen once. The patients chosen for sequencing had shown expansion of CD8+CD57+ cells (detected by flow cytometry). Sequencing was performed on sorted CD4+, CD8+, or CD8+CD57+ T cells (not recorded which) from PBMCs. All receptors come from a human donor with aplastic anemia.

V is TRBV10-2 and J is TRBJ1-2, with D perhaps matching TRBD1 (6 bases). Trimming took off 4 bases at V and 6 bases at J, with 12 bases between the two ends. The CDR3 has 13 residues. CDR1 WSHSY and CDR2 SAAADI come from the germline V gene. The CDR3 is CASSALRGDGYTF. The CDR3 DNA follows: TGCGCCAGCAGTGCTCTCAGGGGCGATGGCTACACCTTC.

As concerns this clonotype: Relative to the germline gene, one junction end is altered; a read error may explain this. The rearrangement joins TRBV24-1 to TRBJ2-6, with a weak D call TRBD1 (5 bases). The CDR3 totals 15 residues. Germline V gene lookup returns CDR1 KGHDR and CDR2 SFDVKD. The CDR3 nucleotides read TGTGCCGCCAGCGTTCAGGGCTCTGGGGCCAACGTCCTGACTTTC. This gives the protein CAASVQGSGANVLTF.

The gene calls are TRBV29-1 and TRBJ2-1; D is unresolved. Germline V gene sequence: CDR1 SQVTM, CDR2 ANQGSEA. With 2 bases removed from V and 0 bases from J, the gap between germline ends came to 8 bases. The CDR3 extends over 14 amino acids. The chain's CDR3 is CSVETPSSYNEQFF. The CDR3 DNA reads as TGCAGCGTTGAAACGCCTAGCTCCTACAATGAGCAGTTCTTC.

The chain combines TRBV7-2 with TRBJ2-7, with D maybe TRBD2 (6 bases). The CDR3 has 13 amino acids. Trimming removed 5 bases at V and 1 base at J, with 9 bases between. Germline V gene data show CDR1 as SGHTA and CDR2 as FQGNSA. CDR3 in amino acids: CASSVGRSYEQYF. The CDR3 nucleotides read TGTGCCAGCAGCGTCGGGAGATCCTACGAGCAGTACTTC.

This clonotype was counted once. The J gene is TRBJ2-4, the V gene TRBV4-1, with D maybe TRBD2 (5 bases). The CDR3 is 11 amino acids. V shed 5 bases and J shed 10 bases, with 9 bases lying between them. Germline values: CDR1 MGHRA, CDR2 YSYEKL. CDR3 nucleotide sequence: TGCGCCAGCAGCTTGGAGGTAATTCAGTACTTC. The encoded protein is CASSLEVIQYF.

A note on this clonotype: One junction end does not reproduce the germline sequence, and a read error may be involved. The rearrangement joins TRBV7-9 to TRBJ2-7, with TRBD2 matching 7 bases. The CDR3 length is 13 residues. CDR1 SEHNR and CDR2 FQNEAQ come from the germline V gene (reference sequence). As DNA, the CDR3 is TGCGCCAGCAGCCCGACTAGCCGCTACGAGCAGTACTTC. Translation gives CASSPTSRYEQYF.

The chain employs TRBV10-3 and TRBJ2-5; possible D gene TRBD2, 6 bases. CDR3 length: 14 amino acids. Germline CDR1 is ENHRY and CDR2 is SYGVKD. The V end was cut by 5 bases, the J end by 2 bases, with 12 bases between. The CDR3 DNA is TGTGCCATCAGTCCTAGTGGGGGGCAAGAGACCCAGTACTTC. Its protein product is CAISPSGGQETQYF.

There are a few counts of this clonotype. The chain links TRBV10-3 to TRBJ2-7, with D unresolved. CDR3 length: 12 residues. Germline CDR1 and CDR2: ENHRY and SYGVKD. V lost 5 bases and J lost 3, with 8 bases in between. The CDR3 loop reads CAISSDGYEQYF. As DNA, the CDR3 is TGTGCCATCAGTTCCGACGGCTACGAGCAGTACTTC.

The V gene is TRBV24-1, the J gene TRBJ2-1, with a weak D call TRBD2 (6 bases). The germline V and J ends were trimmed by 8 bases and 6 bases, with 10 bases remaining between them. From germline, CDR1 is KGHDR and CDR2 SFDVKD. The CDR3 loop spans 12 amino acids. CDR3 loop: CATMAGSNEQFF. The CDR3 bases are TGTGCCACCATGGCGGGAAGCAATGAGCAGTTCTTC.

The CDR3 sequence: CASSLLAGDFGEQFF. The CDR3 DNA sequence: TGTGCCAGCAGCTTACTAGCGGGAGACTTCGGTGAGCAGTTCTTC. The chain is built from TRBV11-2 and TRBJ2-1, with 10 positions matching TRBD2. The CDR3 sequence is 15 residues long. After removal of 2 bases from V and 9 bases from J, the junction contained 7 bases not matched to a gene. Looked up from germline, CDR1 is SGHAT and CDR2 is FQNNGV.

The V gene is TRBV7-9, the J gene TRBJ2-1, with TRBD2 matching over 10 bases. In germline, CDR1 is SEHNR, CDR2 FQNEAQ (reference sequence). CDR3 length equals 16 residues. The V gene end was trimmed by 5 bases and the J gene end by 6 bases; junction bases not matched to a gene: 10. The CDR3 sequence: CASSHSGTSALNEQFF. CDR3 DNA sequence: TGTGCCAGCAGCCACTCCGGGACTAGCGCCCTCAATGAGCAGTTCTTC.

This chain links TRBV25-1 with TRBJ1-3; no firm D call. V gave up 4 bases and J gave up 1 base, with 5 bases separating them. This CDR3 comprises 13 residues. From germline, CDR1 is MGHDK and CDR2 SYGVNS. The CDR3 nucleotides read TGTGCCAGCAGTGGATGGTCTGGAAACACCATATATTTT. Protein: CASSGWSGNTIYF.

This clonotype was counted a single time. The rearrangement links TRBV11-2 to TRBJ2-7; 8 nucleotides match TRBD1. The trim removed 0 bases at V and 4 bases at J, leaving 11 bases unmatched. CDR3 length equals 17 residues. Germline-derived CDR1 and CDR2 are SGHAT and FQNNGV. The CDR3 protein is CASSLDITRQGAYEQYF. The CDR3 nucleotides are TGTGCCAGCAGCTTAGATATAACCCGGCAGGGGGCTTACGAGCAGTACTTC.

This chain joins TRBV29-1 and TRBJ2-3; TRBD2 is a possible D gene (5 bases). Trimming removed 5 bases at V and 2 bases at J, with 11 bases between. CDR3 size: 13 residues. Germline V CDR1 and CDR2: SQVTM, ANQGSEA. The CDR3 here is CSVRGPFTDTQYF. The DNA of the CDR3 is TGCAGCGTTCGAGGGCCTTTCACAGATACGCAGTATTTT.

The rearrangement uses TRBV14 and TRBJ2-7, with 8 bases lining up with TRBD1. CDR3 size: 15 residues. Germline V gene lookup returns CDR1 SGHDN and CDR2 FVKESK. V shed 1 base and J 4 bases; nucleotides not matched to a gene: 6. The CDR3 protein is CASSQGQGWTYEQYF. CDR3 in DNA: TGTGCCAGCAGCCAAGGACAGGGGTGGACTTACGAGCAGTACTTC.

This clonotype was seen at least ten times. The chain joins TRBV7-6 to TRBJ2-5, with 9 bases that match TRBD1. Germline CDR1 is SGHVS and CDR2 is FNYEAQ. V gave up 5 bases and J gave up 1 base; unmatched junction bases: 5. The CDR3 consists of 15 residues. The CDR3 here is CASSMGTGIQETQYF. The CDR3 DNA is TGTGCCAGCAGCATGGGGACAGGGATCCAAGAGACCCAGTACTTC.

CDR3 sequence: CASSLKGQGDPETQYF. For the CDR3, the DNA is TGTGCCAGCAGCTTAAAGGGACAGGGCGACCCGGAGACCCAGTACTTC. The chain joins TRBV7-3 to TRBJ2-5; 9 nucleotides align to TRBD1. J was trimmed by 5 bases and V by 1 base; bases with no gene match: 8. The germline CDR1 and CDR2 sequences are SGHTA and FQGTGA. The CDR3 totals 16 residues.

This chain uses TRBV2 with TRBJ2-2; D gene ambiguous. Trimming left V 8 bases short and J 2 bases short, with 15 bases between. Germline loops: CDR1 SNHLY, CDR2 FYNNEI. The CDR3 covers 15 residues. The CDR3 DNA reads as TGTGCCAGCTCCATCTACCCATTAAACACCGGGGAGCTGTTTTTT. Translating it yields CASSIYPLNTGELFF.

With respect to this clonotype: A much bigger clone sits one base away, suggesting this may be a read error. This rearrangement joins TRBV7-9 to TRBJ1-1, with D perhaps matching TRBD1 (6 bases). Trimming took off 6 bases at V and 1 base at J, with 6 bases between the two ends. The CDR3 is made up of 12 amino acids. Germline-derived CDR1 and CDR2 are SEHNR and FQNEAQ (reference sequence). The CDR3 reads CASRTGNTEAFF. CDR3 nucleotide sequence: TGTGCCAGCAGGACAGGGAACACTGAAGCTTTCTTT.

This clonotype has more than one count but fewer than ten. The chain joins TRBV25-1 to TRBJ1-6; maybe TRBD1 (6 bases). Germline-derived CDR1 and CDR2 are MGHDK and SYGVNS. V dropped 7 bases and J dropped 12 bases, with 28 bases sitting between them. CDR3 size: 17 residues. The CDR3 protein is CASNTTETQGGGVPLHF. The DNA of the CDR3 is TGTGCCAGCAACACCACCGAAACACAGGGAGGGGGGGTACCCCTCCACTTT.

The sample holds one count of this clonotype. This chain uses TRBV7-7 with TRBJ1-1; unclear D gene. V was trimmed by 2 bases and J by 0 bases, leaving 4 bases between them. CDR1 is SSHAT and CDR2 is FNYEAQ in the germline V gene (reference sequence). The CDR3 extends over 13 amino acids. The chain's CDR3 is CASSLRMNTEAFF. The CDR3 DNA follows: TGTGCCAGCAGCTTAAGGATGAACACTGAAGCTTTCTTT.

The rearrangement joins TRBV19 to TRBJ1-2; no clear D. Germline loops: CDR1 LNHDA, CDR2 SQIVND (reference sequence). V lost 5 bases, J lost 8 bases, and 18 bases lay in between. The CDR3 has 14 residues. The CDR3 DNA reads as TGTGCCAGTAGTTCCAGAGGCCGCGGTCGAGGCTACACCTTC. Translated: CASSSRGRGRGYTF.

This chain joins TRBV20-1 and TRBJ2-7; 7 positions match TRBD1. Per the germline V gene, CDR1 is DFQATT and CDR2 is SNEGSKA (reference sequence). The CDR3 covers 14 residues. V was clipped by 2 bases and J by 0 bases; unmatched bases: 4. As DNA, the CDR3 is TGCAGTGCTAGACGGGACAGTTTCTCCTACGAGCAGTACTTC. It codes for CSARRDSFSYEQYF.

The genes are TRBV7-9 and TRBJ1-1; unclear D gene. Trimming stripped 5 bases from V and 8 bases from J, with 15 bases between. CDR3 size: 13 residues. Germline V gives CDR1 SEHNR, CDR2 FQNEAQ (reference sequence). CDR3 residues: CASSPTWIAEAFF. In DNA, the CDR3 is TGTGCCAGCAGCCCGACCTGGATCGCGGAAGCTTTCTTT.

This chain uses TRBV24-1 with TRBJ2-1; the match to TRBD1 covers 9 bases. Trimming took 7 bases from V and 4 from J; bases not matched to a gene: 4. Germline CDR1 and CDR2: KGHDR and SFDVKD. The CDR3 contains 14 residues. CDR3 protein: CATRGTGSYNEQFF. As DNA, the CDR3 is TGTGCCACCAGGGGGACAGGGAGTTACAATGAGCAGTTCTTC.

The chain joins TRBV7-3 to TRBJ2-1; D call uncertain. The V end lost 1 base, the J end lost 4 bases, and 5 bases lay between the germline ends. Germline CDR1 reads SGHTA; CDR2 reads FQGTGA. The CDR3 covers 13 residues. CDR3 sequence reads: CASSLNLYNEQFF. CDR3 sequence (DNA): TGTGCCAGCAGCTTAAATCTGTACAATGAGCAGTTCTTC.

The chain employs TRBV7-9 and TRBJ2-5; 8 bases agree with TRBD1. The CDR3 consists of 15 residues. Trimming at V came to 2 bases and at J to 5 bases, leaving 7 bases not matched to a gene. CDR1 is SEHNR, CDR2 FQNEAQ, per germline (reference sequence). CDR3 DNA: TGTGCCAGCAGCTTATATGCAGGGGGCGGGGAGACCCAGTACTTC. Translated, it gives CASSLYAGGGETQYF. Using reference TRBV7-9 and TRBJ2-5 for the parts outside the CDR3, the full variable domain is DTGVSQNPRHKITKRGQNVTFRCDPISEHNRLYWYRQTLGQGPEFLTYFQNEAQLEKSRLLSDRFSAERPKGSFSTLEIQRTEQGDSAMYLCASSLYAGGGETQYFGPGTRLLVL.

This chain links TRBV20-1 with TRBJ1-5; 12 nucleotides agree with TRBD1. Germline assignment: CDR1 DFQATT and CDR2 SNEGSKA (reference sequence). The CDR3 runs to 17 residues. V shed 5 bases, J shed 4 bases, and the junction held 12 bases outside the gene matches. The CDR3 DNA sequence: TGCAGTGCTCCAACGGGACAGGGGGCCCCATGGAATCAGCCCCAGCATTTT. Protein sequence: CSAPTGQGAPWNQPQHF.

The chain links TRBV5-4 to TRBJ2-1; the D call may be TRBD1 or TRBD2 (5 bases each). Germline CDR1 is SGHNT and CDR2 is YYREEE (reference sequence). CDR3 length equals 15 residues. V was trimmed by 0 bases and J by 10 bases, leaving 17 bases between them. The CDR3, as DNA: TGTGCCAGCAGCTTGGGAGGGACGGCATTCTACGAGCAGTTCTTC. It translates to CASSLGGTAFYEQFF. Filled out from reference TRBV5-4 and TRBJ2-1, the complete variable domain reads ETGVTQSPTHLIKTRGQQVTLRCSSQSGHNTVSWYQQALGQGPQFIFQYYREEENGRGNFPPRFSGLQFPNYSSELNVNALELDDSALYLCASSLGGTAFYEQFFGPGTRLTVL.

This chain joins TRBV5-1 and TRBJ2-7, with TRBD1 identical over 7 bases. The CDR3 spans 14 residues. Unmatched junction bases numbered 7, after V lost 3 bases and J lost 4 bases. Per the germline V gene, CDR1 is SGHRS and CDR2 is YFSETQ. Here the CDR3 DNA reads TGCGCCAGCAGCTCCTTCGGGACAGAGTACGAGCAGTACTTC. Translation: CASSSFGTEYEQYF.

CDR3 protein: CASSYSRGKDEQYF. The CDR3 DNA follows: TGTGCCAGCAGTTACTCTCGAGGGAAGGACGAGCAGTACTTC. The gene calls are TRBV6-5 and TRBJ2-7; D may be TRBD2 (5 bases). V was cut by 0 bases and J by 5 bases, with 11 bases left in between. Germline V CDR1 and CDR2: MNHEY, SVGAGI. The CDR3 is 14 residues long.